The 19 T cell receptor beta chains below come from one sample, sequenced in a study of human T cells and chemical hapten exposure (dated by TCRdb to about 2021). The library relied on RACE. Instrument on record: NextSeq 500. Clones were called with MiXCR by TCRdb after fastp trimmed the public reads at Q25, and only in-frame beta chains were retained. Duplicate CDR3 protein sequences are folded into a single record with the most common DNA and genes. Within this sample are over 95,000 distinct CDR3 sequences, with approximately 13% of them counted one time only. The leading ten clones occupy 2.1% of the sample. The sample's time point, from its label and the paper: patch test 1, 2 weeks after DPC sensitization. Taken with the paper, the label for treatment or condition translates to: therapeutic diphenylcyclopropenone sensitization with weekly scalp DPC. This specimen was whole blood, taken in connection with sensitization to the hapten diphenylcyclopropenone (DPC). Receptor source: a woman in her 40s with alopecia areata. Some clones in this sample may be carry-over from other donors' samples.

The chain couples TRBV6-2 or TRBV6-3 to TRBJ2-4, with TRBD1 matching over 8 bases. The CDR3 length is 15 residues. Germline V gene lookup returns CDR1 MNHEY and CDR2 SVGEGT. Germline trimming cut 5 bases from V and 2 bases from J; bases unmatched to any gene: 5. This chain's CDR3 is CASSTDRGSKNIQYF. CDR3 nucleotide sequence: TGTGCCAGCAGTACCGACAGGGGTTCCAAAAACATTCAGTACTTC.

This clonotype has a count of ten or more. The chain is built from TRBV11-3 and TRBJ2-2; the D call may be TRBD1 or TRBD2 (5 bases each). V lost 4 bases to trimming and J lost 1 base, with 10 bases between them. CDR1 SGHNT and CDR2 YENEEA come from the germline V gene. The CDR3 has 15 residues. In nucleotides, the CDR3 is TGTGCCAGCAGCTCCCGTGGGGGGAACACCGGGGAGCTGTTTTTT. Residues: CASSSRGGNTGELFF.

This clonotype appeared many times. The rearrangement links TRBV6-1 to TRBJ2-7, with 13 bases matching TRBD2. Germline trimming cut 2 bases from V and 4 bases from J; bases unmatched to any gene: 2. CDR3 length equals 15 residues. CDR1 and CDR2 from the germline V gene are MNHNS and SASEGT. This CDR3 is CASSERTSGSYEQYF. In DNA form, the CDR3 reads TGTGCCAGCAGTGAACGGACTAGCGGGAGTTACGAGCAGTACTTC.

On this clonotype: At one end the junction does not follow the germline gene, possibly because of a read error. V and J are TRBV29-1 and TRBJ2-1; D call uncertain. The CDR3 is made up of 15 amino acids. Germline V CDR1 and CDR2: SQVTM, ANQGSEA. The CDR3 coding sequence is TGCAGCGTTGTAGGTTTGGTGAGCTCCTACAATGAGCAGCTCTTC. Amino acids: CSVVGLVSSYNEQLF.

V is TRBV7-9 and J is TRBJ2-7; D ambiguous. The CDR3 is 11 amino acids. V lost 2 bases and J lost 3, with 2 bases in between. CDR1 and CDR2 from the germline V gene are SEHNR and FQNEAQ (reference sequence). DNA of the CDR3: TGTGCCAGCAGCTTATTCTACGAGCAGTACTTC. This codes for CASSLFYEQYF.

The chain couples TRBV3-1 to TRBJ2-5; D unresolved. Germline CDR1 reads LGHDT; CDR2 reads YNNKEL (reference sequence). V lost 5 bases and J lost 5, with 15 bases in between. The CDR3 is 14 amino acids. In nucleotides, the CDR3 is TGTGCCAGCAGCTCCCGCCCAACCGGGGAGACCCAGTACTTC. Translation gives CASSSRPTGETQYF.

The sample holds a few counts of this clonotype. This chain connects TRBV29-1 to TRBJ2-5; either TRBD1 or TRBD2 may fit D (6 bases each). Germline CDR1 reads SQVTM; CDR2 reads ANQGSEA. The ends were cut back, 6 bases at V and 4 bases at J, with 9 bases in the middle. The CDR3 extends over 11 amino acids. In DNA form, the CDR3 reads TGCAGCGTCAGGGGAGGAGAGACCCAGTACTTC. Amino acid sequence: CSVRGGETQYF.

The genes are TRBV5-1 and TRBJ2-3; TRBD2 matches at 8 bases. The junction had 9 bases not matched to a gene; V was cut back by 2 bases and J by 4 bases. Germline values: CDR1 SGHRS, CDR2 YFSETQ. The CDR3 covers 16 residues. CDR3: CASSFGLAGVADTQYF. The CDR3 DNA reads TGCGCCAGCAGCTTCGGACTAGCCGGCGTTGCAGATACGCAGTATTTT.

This clonotype came up a few times. The rearrangement joins TRBV4-3 to TRBJ2-1; 7 nucleotides align to TRBD2. With V trimmed by 0 bases and J by 3 bases, 2 bases remained unmatched. In germline, CDR1 is LGHNA, CDR2 YSLEER. The length of the CDR3 is 15 residues. CDR3 sequence reads: CASSQESSGYNEQFF. The CDR3 region has the DNA TGCGCCAGCAGCCAAGAGTCTAGCGGCTACAATGAGCAGTTCTTC.

This clonotype was counted ten times or more. The V gene is TRBV6-6, the J gene TRBJ2-7, with TRBD2 matching over 7 bases. Germline trimming cut 3 bases from V and 2 bases from J; bases unmatched to any gene: 7. This CDR3 is 15 amino acids long. In germline, CDR1 is MNHNY, CDR2 SVGAGI (reference sequence). The CDR3 loop is CASSYSGRAPYEQYF. Here the CDR3 DNA reads TGTGCCAGCAGTTATTCGGGGAGGGCCCCCTACGAGCAGTACTTC.

The chain employs TRBV15 and TRBJ2-1; weak D call: TRBD2 (6 bases). CDR1 is LNHNV, CDR2 YYDKDF, per germline (reference sequence). Trimming pared 4 bases from V and 0 bases from J, leaving 7 bases between. This CDR3 spans 14 amino acids. This CDR3 is CATSKAGSYNEQFF. The CDR3 nucleotides read TGTGCCACCAGCAAAGCGGGCTCCTACAATGAGCAGTTCTTC.

This clonotype was observed many times. This rearrangement joins TRBV7-6 to TRBJ1-1; 8 nucleotides line up with TRBD1. The germline V gene has CDR1 SGHVS and CDR2 FNYEAQ. Trimming cost V 4 bases and J 5 bases; bases outside gene matches: 3. The CDR3 spans 13 residues. The CDR3 DNA sequence: TGTGCCAGCAGCTCTGGACAGGGTACTGAAGCTTTCTTT. Protein: CASSSGQGTEAFF. The full variable domain, completed using reference TRBV7-6 and TRBJ1-1, is GAGVSQSPRYKVTKRGQDVALRCDPISGHVSLYWYRQALGQGPEFLTYFNYEAQQDKSGLPNDRFSAERPEGSISTLTIQRTEQRDSAMYRCASSSGQGTEAFFGQGTRLTVV.

The chain combines TRBV29-1 with TRBJ2-3; the D is unclear. Germline V gives CDR1 SQVTM, CDR2 ANQGSEA. This CDR3 comprises 11 residues. Trimming stripped 3 bases from V and 4 bases from J, with 5 bases between. CDR3: CSVDRADTQYF. CDR3 in DNA: TGCAGCGTTGATAGGGCAGATACGCAGTATTTT.

The genes are TRBV6-5 and TRBJ1-5; D gene uncertain. V was shortened by 2 bases and J by 6 bases, with 11 bases between the two germline ends. This CDR3 contains 14 residues. Germline V lookup: CDR1 MNHEY, CDR2 SVGAGI. The CDR3 loop is CASSYVGVSQPQHF. CDR3 nucleotide sequence: TGTGCCAGCAGTTACGTGGGTGTAAGTCAGCCCCAGCATTTT.

This clonotype was counted between two and nine times. This sequence joins TRBV29-1 and TRBJ2-1; D gene uncertain. The CDR3 sequence is 13 residues long. Germline values: CDR1 SQVTM, CDR2 ANQGSEA. V lost 2 bases, J lost 6 bases, and 11 bases lay in between. The CDR3 region is CSVERPRSNEQFF. CDR3 nucleotide sequence: TGCAGCGTTGAAAGGCCCAGGAGCAATGAGCAGTTCTTC.

The genes are TRBV20-1 and TRBJ1-1, with D possibly matching TRBD1 (5 bases). The CDR3 consists of 13 residues. CDR1 is DFQATT and CDR2 is SNEGSKA in the germline V gene (reference sequence). V lost 3 bases and J lost 4, with 12 bases in between. This chain's CDR3 is CSARGIQGTEAFF. DNA of the CDR3: TGCAGTGCTAGGGGAATCCAGGGCACTGAAGCTTTCTTT.

CDR3 loop: CASSPQIFATYEQYF. CDR3 DNA: TGTGCCAGCAGCCCACAGATATTTGCGACCTACGAGCAGTACTTC. This chain connects TRBV5-5 to TRBJ2-7, with D unresolved. CDR1 and CDR2 from the germline V gene are SGHKS and YYEKEE (reference sequence). The CDR3 has 15 amino acids. V shed 4 bases and J shed 2 bases, with 16 bases lying between them.

The chain recombines TRBV20-1 with TRBJ2-3; tentative D call: TRBD2 (5 bases). Trimming removed 1 base at V and 2 bases at J, with 13 bases between. The CDR3 runs to 15 residues. Per germline, CDR1 DFQATT and CDR2 SNEGSKA (reference sequence). The DNA for the CDR3 is TGCAGTGCTAGAGCCAGCGGACGACCCACAGATACGCAGTATTTT. Translation: CSARASGRPTDTQYF.

A remark on this clonotype: One end of the junction fails to match germline, which may point to a read error. The chain couples TRBV11-3 to TRBJ2-5, with 9 bases aligning to TRBD1. The CDR3 is 15 residues long. Germline V lookup: CDR1 SGHNT, CDR2 YENEEA. As DNA, the CDR3 is TGTGCCAGCAGCTTTGGGACAGGGATTCGAGAGTCCCAGTACTTC. It yields the protein CASSFGTGIRESQYF.